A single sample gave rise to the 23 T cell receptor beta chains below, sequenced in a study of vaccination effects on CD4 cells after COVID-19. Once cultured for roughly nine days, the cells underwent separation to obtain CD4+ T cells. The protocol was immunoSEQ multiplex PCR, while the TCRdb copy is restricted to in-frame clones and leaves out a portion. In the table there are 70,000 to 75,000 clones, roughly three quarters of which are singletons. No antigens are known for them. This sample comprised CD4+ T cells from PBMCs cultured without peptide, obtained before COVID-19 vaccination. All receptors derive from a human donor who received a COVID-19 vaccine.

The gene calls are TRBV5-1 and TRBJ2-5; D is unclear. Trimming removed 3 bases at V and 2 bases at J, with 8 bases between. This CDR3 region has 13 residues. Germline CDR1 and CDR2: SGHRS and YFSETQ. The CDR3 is CASSSQRQETQYF. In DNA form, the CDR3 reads TGCGCCAGCAGCTCCCAGAGACAAGAGACCCAGTACTTC.

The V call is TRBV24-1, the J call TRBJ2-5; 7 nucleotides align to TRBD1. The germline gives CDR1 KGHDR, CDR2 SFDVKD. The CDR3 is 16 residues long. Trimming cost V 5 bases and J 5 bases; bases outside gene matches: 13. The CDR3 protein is CATSGLTGDGGETQYF. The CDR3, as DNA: TGTGCCACCAGTGGGTTAACAGGGGACGGTGGGGAGACCCAGTACTTC.

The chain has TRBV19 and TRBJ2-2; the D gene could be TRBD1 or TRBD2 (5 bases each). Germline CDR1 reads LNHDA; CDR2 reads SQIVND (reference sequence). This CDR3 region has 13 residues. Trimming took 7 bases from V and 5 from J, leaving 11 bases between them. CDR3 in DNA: TGTGCCAGTAAGAGGGGATTGACCGGGGAGCTGTTTTTT. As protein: CASKRGLTGELFF.

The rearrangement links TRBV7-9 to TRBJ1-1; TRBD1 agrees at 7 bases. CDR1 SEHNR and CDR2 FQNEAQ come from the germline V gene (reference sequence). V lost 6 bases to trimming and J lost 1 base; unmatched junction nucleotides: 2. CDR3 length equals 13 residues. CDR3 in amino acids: CASRGQPNTEAFF. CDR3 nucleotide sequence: TGTGCCAGCAGGGGACAGCCGAACACTGAAGCTTTCTTT. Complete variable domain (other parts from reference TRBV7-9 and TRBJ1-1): DTGVSQNPRHKITKRGQNVTFRCDPISEHNRLYWYRQTLGQGPEFLTYFQNEAQLEKSRLLSDRFSAERPKGSFSTLEIQRTEQGDSAMYLCASRGQPNTEAFFGQGTRLTVV.

The CDR3: CASSPLSEITEAFF. The CDR3 DNA sequence: TGTGCCAGCTCACCCCTTAGCGAGATCACTGAAGCTTTCTTT. The V and J genes are TRBV18 and TRBJ1-1, with D hard to call. CDR3 length: 14 residues. V lost 3 bases to trimming and J lost 4 bases, with 12 bases between them. Germline-derived CDR1 and CDR2 are KGHSH and LQKENI.

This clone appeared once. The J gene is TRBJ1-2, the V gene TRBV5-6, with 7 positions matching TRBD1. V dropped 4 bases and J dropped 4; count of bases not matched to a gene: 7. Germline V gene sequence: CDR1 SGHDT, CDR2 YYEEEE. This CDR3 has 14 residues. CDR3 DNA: TGTGCCAGCAGCCCCTGGGACAGTTTCTATGGCTACACCTTC. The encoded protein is CASSPWDSFYGYTF.

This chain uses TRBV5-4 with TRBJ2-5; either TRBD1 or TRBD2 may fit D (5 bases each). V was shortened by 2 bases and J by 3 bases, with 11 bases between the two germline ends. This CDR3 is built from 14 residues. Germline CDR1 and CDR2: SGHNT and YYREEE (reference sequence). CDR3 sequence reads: CASSLTGTEETQYF. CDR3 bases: TGTGCCAGCAGCTTAACCGGGACCGAAGAGACCCAGTACTTC.

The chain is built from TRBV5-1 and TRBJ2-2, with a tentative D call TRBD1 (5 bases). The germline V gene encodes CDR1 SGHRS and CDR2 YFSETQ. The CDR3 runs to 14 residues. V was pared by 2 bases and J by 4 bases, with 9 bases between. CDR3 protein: CASSFDSTTGELFF. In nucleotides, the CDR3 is TGCGCCAGCAGCTTCGACAGTACCACCGGGGAGCTGTTTTTT.

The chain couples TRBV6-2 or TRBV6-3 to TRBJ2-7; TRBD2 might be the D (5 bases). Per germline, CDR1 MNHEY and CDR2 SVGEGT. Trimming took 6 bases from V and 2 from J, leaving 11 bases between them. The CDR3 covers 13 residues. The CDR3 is CASSRGGAYEQYV. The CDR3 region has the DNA TGTGCCAGCAGCCGGGGTGGGGCCTACGAGCAGTACGTC.

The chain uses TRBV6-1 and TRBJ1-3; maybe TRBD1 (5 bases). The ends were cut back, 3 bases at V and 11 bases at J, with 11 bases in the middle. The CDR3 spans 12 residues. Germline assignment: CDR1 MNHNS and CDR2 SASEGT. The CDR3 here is CASSEGQAAIYF. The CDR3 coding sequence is TGTGCCAGCAGTGAGGGGCAGGCCGCCATATATTTT.

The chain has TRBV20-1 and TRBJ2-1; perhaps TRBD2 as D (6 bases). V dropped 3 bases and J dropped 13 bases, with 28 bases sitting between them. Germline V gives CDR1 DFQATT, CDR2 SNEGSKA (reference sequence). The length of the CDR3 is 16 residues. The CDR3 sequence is CSASHAGGAAHLGQFF. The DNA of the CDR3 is TGCAGTGCTAGTCACGCCGGCGGGGCAGCACATCTCGGACAGTTCTTC.

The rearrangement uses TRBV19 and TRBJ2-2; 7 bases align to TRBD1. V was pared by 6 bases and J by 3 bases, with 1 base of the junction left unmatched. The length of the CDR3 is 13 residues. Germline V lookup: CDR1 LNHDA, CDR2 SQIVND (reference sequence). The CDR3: CASSDRDTGELFF. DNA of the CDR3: TGTGCCAGTAGCGACAGGGACACCGGGGAGCTGTTTTTT.

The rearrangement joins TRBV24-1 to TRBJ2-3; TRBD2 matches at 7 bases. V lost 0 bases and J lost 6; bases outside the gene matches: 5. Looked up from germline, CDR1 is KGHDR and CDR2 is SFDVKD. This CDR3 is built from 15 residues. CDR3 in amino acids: CATSDLGGVRDTQYF. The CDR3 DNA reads TGTGCCACCAGTGATTTGGGGGGGGTCCGGGATACGCAGTATTTT.

In DNA form, the CDR3 reads TGTGCCAGCACCAGAACAGGGAACTATGGCTACACCTTC. It translates to CASTRTGNYGYTF. The V call is TRBV6-5, the J call TRBJ1-2; tentative D call: TRBD1 (6 bases). V was pared by 7 bases and J by 2 bases, with 11 bases between. CDR1 and CDR2 from the germline V gene are MNHEY and SVGAGI. The CDR3 sequence is 13 residues long.

This chain's CDR3 is CASTLRDTTEAFF. CDR3 DNA: TGTGCCAGCACCCTCAGGGATACCACTGAAGCTTTCTTT. V usage is TRBV28 and J usage is TRBJ1-1; the D gene is possibly TRBD1 (5 bases). The germline V gene encodes CDR1 MDHEN and CDR2 SYDVKM. Trimming shortened V by 7 bases and J by 4 bases, and 13 bases separated the two germline ends. The CDR3 length is 13 residues.

The chain's CDR3 is CASSPGGGGLTDTQYF. The CDR3 region has the DNA TGTGCCAGTAGCCCCGGAGGGGGGGGATTAACAGATACGCAGTATTTT. The J gene is TRBJ2-3, the V gene TRBV19, with D perhaps matching TRBD2 (7 bases). Trimming took off 6 bases at V and 3 bases at J, with 19 bases between the two ends. Germline V lookup: CDR1 LNHDA, CDR2 SQIVND (reference sequence). This CDR3 has 16 amino acids.

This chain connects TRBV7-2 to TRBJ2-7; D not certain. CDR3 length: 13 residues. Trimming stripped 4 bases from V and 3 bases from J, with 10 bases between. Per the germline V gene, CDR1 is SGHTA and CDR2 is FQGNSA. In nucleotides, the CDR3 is TGTGCCAGCAGCTATGGTCCCCGCTACGAGCAGTACGTC. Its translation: CASSYGPRYEQYV.

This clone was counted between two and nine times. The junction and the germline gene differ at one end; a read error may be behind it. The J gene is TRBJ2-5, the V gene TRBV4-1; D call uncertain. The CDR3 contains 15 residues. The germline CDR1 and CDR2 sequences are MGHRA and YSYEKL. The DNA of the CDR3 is TGCGCCAGCAGCCAAGTATCGCAGGCCCAAAAGACCCAGTACTTC. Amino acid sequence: CASSQVSQAQKTQYF.

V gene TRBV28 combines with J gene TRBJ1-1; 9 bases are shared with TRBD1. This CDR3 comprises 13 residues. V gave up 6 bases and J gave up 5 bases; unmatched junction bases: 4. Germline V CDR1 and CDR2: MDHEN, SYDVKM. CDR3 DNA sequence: TGTGCCAGCAGGGGACAGGGCTGGACTGAAGCTTTCTTT. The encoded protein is CASRGQGWTEAFF. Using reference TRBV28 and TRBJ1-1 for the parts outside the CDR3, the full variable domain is DVKVTQSSRYLVKRTGEKVFLECVQDMDHENMFWYRQDPGLGLRLIYFSYDVKMKEKGDIPEGYSVSREKKERFSLILESASTNQTSMYLCASRGQGWTEAFFGQGTRLTVV.

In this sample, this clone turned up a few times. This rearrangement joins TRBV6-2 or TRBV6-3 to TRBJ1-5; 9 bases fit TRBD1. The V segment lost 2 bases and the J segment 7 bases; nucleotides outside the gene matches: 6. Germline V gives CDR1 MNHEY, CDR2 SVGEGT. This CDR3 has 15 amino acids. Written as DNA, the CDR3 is TGTGCCAGCAGTTACAAGACAGGGGGAGGGCAGCCCCAGCATTTT. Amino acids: CASSYKTGGGQPQHF.

The CDR3 reads CASSVTQGGSNIQYF. The CDR3 nucleotides are TGTGCCAGCAGCGTCACTCAGGGCGGGTCCAACATTCAGTACTTC. The gene calls are TRBV9 and TRBJ2-4, with D perhaps matching TRBD1 or TRBD2 (5 bases each). CDR1 SGDLS and CDR2 YYNGEE come from the germline V gene. Deletions cut 2 bases from V and 7 bases from J, with 16 bases between. The length of the CDR3 is 15 residues.

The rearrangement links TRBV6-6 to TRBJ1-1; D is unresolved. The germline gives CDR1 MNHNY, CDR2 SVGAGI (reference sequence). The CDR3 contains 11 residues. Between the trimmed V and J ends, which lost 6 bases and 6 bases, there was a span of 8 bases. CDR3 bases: TGTGCCAGCAGGACTCTAGCTGAAGCTTTCTTT. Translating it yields CASRTLAEAFF.

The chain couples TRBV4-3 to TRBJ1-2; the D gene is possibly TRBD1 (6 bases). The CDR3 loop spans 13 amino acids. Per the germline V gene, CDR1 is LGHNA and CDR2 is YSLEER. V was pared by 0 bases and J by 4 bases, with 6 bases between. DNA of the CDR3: TGCGCCAGCAGCCAAGACAGGGGCTATGGCTACACCTTC. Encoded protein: CASSQDRGYGYTF.